This T cell receptor (beta chain) is from a study of blood T cells in healthy people across ages. This clonotype has only a few counts. A J-beta primer mix and a sample-barcoded 5' primer were used in a second PCR of about 6 to 12 cycles. From the 5' RACE reads, TCRdb called clonotypes with MiXCR, one entry per CDR3 protein. The data contain around 1,000,000 distinct CDR3 sequences, about 23% of them singletons. This CDR3 has 14 residues. CDR1 and CDR2 (germline): SGHTA, FQGNSA. The sample also formed part of further work on T cells of mothers and their children.

This clonotype was sampled from a girl under 10 years old in good health. The sequencing sample was made of blood. V is TRBV7-2 and J is TRBJ2-5; 7 bases line up with TRBD2. The end of the DNA is better explained by TRBJ2-7, so the J call may be wrong. The CDR3 loop reads CASSLLAEGYEQYF. CDR3 coding DNA: TGTGCCAGCAGCTTACTAGCGGAGGGCTACGAGCAGTACTTC.